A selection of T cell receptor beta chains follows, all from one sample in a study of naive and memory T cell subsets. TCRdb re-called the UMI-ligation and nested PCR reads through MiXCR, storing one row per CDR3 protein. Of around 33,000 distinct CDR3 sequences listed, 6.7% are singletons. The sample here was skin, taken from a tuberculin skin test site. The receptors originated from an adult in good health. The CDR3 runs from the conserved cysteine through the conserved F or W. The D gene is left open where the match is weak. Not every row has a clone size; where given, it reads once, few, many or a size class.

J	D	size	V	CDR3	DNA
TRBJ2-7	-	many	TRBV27	CASSLSGASYEQYF	TGTGCCAGCAGTTTAAGTGGAGCCTCCTACGAGCAGTACTTC
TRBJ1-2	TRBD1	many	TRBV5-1	CASSSRTGNYGYTF	TGCGCCAGCAGCTCCCGGACAGGGAACTATGGCTACACCTTC
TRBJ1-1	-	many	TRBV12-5	CASGFTMNTEAFF	TGTGCTAGTGGTTTTACGATGAACACTGAAGCTTTCTTT
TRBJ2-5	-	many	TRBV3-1	CASSQSRQRETQYF	TGTGCCAGCAGCCAAAGCCGCCAGAGGGAGACCCAGTACTTC
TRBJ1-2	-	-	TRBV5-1	CASRGVRGSHGDTF	TGCGCCAGCAGAGGTGTCCGGGGATCTCATGGCGACACCTTC
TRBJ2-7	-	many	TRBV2	CASADRQTYEQYF	TGTGCCAGCGCGGACAGACAGACCTACGAGCAGTACTTC
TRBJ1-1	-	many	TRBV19	CASSIVQGTEAFF	TGTGCCAGTAGTATAGTTCAGGGGACTGAAGCTTTCTTT
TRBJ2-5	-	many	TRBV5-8	CASSLGREETQYF	TGTGCCAGCAGCTTGGGCAGGGAAGAGACCCAGTACTTC
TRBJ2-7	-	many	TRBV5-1	CASSNGQHYEQYF	TGCGCCAGCAGCAACGGACAGCACTACGAGCAGTACTTC
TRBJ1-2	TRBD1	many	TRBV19	CASSRQGPNYGYTF	TGTGCCAGTAGCCGACAGGGGCCTAACTATGGCTACACCTTC
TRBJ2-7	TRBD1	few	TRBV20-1	CSARGDRAYGQYF	TGCAGTGCTAGAGGGGACAGGGCCTATGGGCAGTACTTC
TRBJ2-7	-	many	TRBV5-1	CASSSTYEQYF	TGCGCCAGCAGCTCTACCTACGAGCAGTACTTC
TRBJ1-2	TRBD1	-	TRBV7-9	CASSTTGGYGYTF	TGTGCCAGCAGCACCACAGGGGGCTATGGCTACACCTTC
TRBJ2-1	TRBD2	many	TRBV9	CASSVDGGGAPYNEQFF	TGTGCCAGCAGCGTAGATGGCGGGGGGGCCCCCTACAATGAGCAGTTCTTC
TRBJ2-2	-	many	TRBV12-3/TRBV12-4	CASSPGSNTGELFF	TGTGCCAGCAGTCCCGGCTCGAACACCGGGGAGCTGTTTTTT
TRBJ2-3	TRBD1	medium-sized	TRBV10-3	CAIGSTGGTDTQYF	TGTGCCATCGGATCGACAGGGGGCACAGATACGCAGTATTTT
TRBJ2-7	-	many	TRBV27	CASSFVPPYEQYF	TGTGCCAGCAGTTTTGTCCCTCCCTACGAGCAGTACTTC
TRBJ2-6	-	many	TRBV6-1	CASSENGVSGANVLTF	TGTGCCAGCAGTGAAAACGGGGTCTCTGGGGCCAACGTCCTGACTTTC
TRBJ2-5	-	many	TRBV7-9	CASSFSGQETQYF	TGTGCCAGCAGCTTTTCAGGTCAAGAGACCCAGTACTTC
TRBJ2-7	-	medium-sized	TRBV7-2	CASKHQSGSTYEQYF	TGTGCCAGCAAACATCAATCAGGTTCCACCTACGAGCAGTACTTC
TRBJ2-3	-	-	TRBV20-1	CSARKGIITDTQYF	TGCAGTGCTAGGAAGGGAATCATCACAGATACGCAGTATTTT
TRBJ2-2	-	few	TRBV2	CASRELTQGIGELFF	TGTGCCAGCAGAGAATTAACCCAGGGAATCGGGGAGCTGTTTTTT
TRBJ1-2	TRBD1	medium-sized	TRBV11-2	CASSSTGGFNYGYTF	TGTGCCAGCAGCTCCACAGGGGGCTTCAACTATGGCTACACCTTC
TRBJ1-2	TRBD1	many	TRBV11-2	CASSLGQGFEGYTF	TGTGCCAGCAGCTTAGGACAGGGTTTTGAAGGCTACACCTTC
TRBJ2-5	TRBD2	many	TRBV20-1	CSARDLAAWETQYF	TGCAGTGCTAGAGATCTAGCGGCGTGGGAGACCCAGTACTTC
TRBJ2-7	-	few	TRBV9	CASSVEGGGEQYF	TGTGCCAGCAGCGTGGAGGGCGGAGGCGAGCAGTACTTC
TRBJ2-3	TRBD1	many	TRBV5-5	CASSLGGRGDTQYF	TGTGCCAGCAGCTTGGGGGGCAGGGGGGATACGCAGTATTTT